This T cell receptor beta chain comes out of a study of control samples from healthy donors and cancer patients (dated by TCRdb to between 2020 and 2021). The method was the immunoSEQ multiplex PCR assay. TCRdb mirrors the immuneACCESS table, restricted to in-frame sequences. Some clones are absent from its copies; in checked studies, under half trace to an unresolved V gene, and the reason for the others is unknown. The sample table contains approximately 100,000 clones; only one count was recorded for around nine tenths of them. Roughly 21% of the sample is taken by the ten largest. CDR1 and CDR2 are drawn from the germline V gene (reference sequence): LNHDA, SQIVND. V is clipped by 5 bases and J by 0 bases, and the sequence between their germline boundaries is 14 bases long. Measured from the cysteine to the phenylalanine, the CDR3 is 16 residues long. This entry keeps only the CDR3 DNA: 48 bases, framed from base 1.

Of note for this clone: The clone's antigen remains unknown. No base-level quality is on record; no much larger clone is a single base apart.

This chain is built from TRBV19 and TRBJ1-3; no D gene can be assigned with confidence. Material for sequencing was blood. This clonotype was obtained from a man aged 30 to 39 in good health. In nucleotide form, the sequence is TGTGCCAGTAGTCGAAACAGAGACCTCTCTGGAAACACCATATATTTT. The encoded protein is CASSRNRDLSGNTIYF.